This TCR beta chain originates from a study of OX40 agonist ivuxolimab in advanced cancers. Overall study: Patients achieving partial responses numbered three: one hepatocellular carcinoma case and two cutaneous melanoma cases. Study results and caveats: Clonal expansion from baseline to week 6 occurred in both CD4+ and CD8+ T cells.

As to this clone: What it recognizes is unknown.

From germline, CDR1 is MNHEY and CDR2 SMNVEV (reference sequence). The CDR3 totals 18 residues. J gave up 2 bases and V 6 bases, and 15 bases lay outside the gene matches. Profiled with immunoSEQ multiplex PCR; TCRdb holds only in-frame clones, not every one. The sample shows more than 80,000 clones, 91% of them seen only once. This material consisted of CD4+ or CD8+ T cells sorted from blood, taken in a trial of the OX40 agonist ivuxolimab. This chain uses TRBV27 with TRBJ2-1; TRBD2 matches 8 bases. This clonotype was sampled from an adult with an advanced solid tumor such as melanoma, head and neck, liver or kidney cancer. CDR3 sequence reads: CASSQAPLSGATYNEQFF. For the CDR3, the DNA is TGTGCCAGCAGCCAAGCCCCCCTTAGCGGGGCGACCTACAATGAGCAGTTCTTC.